Listed below are T cell receptor beta chains from one sample, sequenced in a study of blood T cell repertoires in COVID-19. Sequencing used immunoSEQ multiplex PCR; TCRdb keeps in-frame clones, though not all of them. The sample carries tens of thousands of clones, 80% to 90% recorded once. Material: peripheral blood. The receptors were sampled from a man aged 45-60 years with active or convalescent COVID-19. Each CDR3 is given with its conserved first and last residue. Each record gives: J gene, CDR3 length, clone size, V gene, CDR3 protein. Not all rows give a size; the values are once, few, many and, for expanded clones, a class.

j_gene: TRBJ2-6
len: 14
abundance: NA
v_gene: TRBV5-1
CDR3aa: CASRGLTGANVLTF

j_gene: TRBJ1-2
len: 14
abundance: NA
v_gene: TRBV30
CDR3aa: CAWSLDRGNYGYTF

j_gene: TRBJ1-1
len: 14
abundance: NA
v_gene: TRBV5-1
CDR3aa: CASSSGTGNTEAFF

j_gene: TRBJ1-2
len: 13
abundance: NA
v_gene: TRBV12-3/TRBV12-4
CDR3aa: CASGDSHYYGYTF

j_gene: TRBJ2-5
len: 13
abundance: NA
v_gene: TRBV6-2/TRBV6-3
CDR3aa: CASSYGGLASQYF

j_gene: TRBJ1-3
len: 15
abundance: NA
v_gene: TRBV6-1
CDR3aa: CASSDPGTARNTIYF

j_gene: TRBJ1-6
len: 13
abundance: NA
v_gene: TRBV24-1
CDR3aa: CATSEFSNSPLHF

j_gene: TRBJ1-2
len: 12
abundance: NA
v_gene: TRBV24-1
CDR3aa: CATSEPTGGYTF

j_gene: TRBJ2-5
len: 16
abundance: medium-sized
v_gene: TRBV13
CDR3aa: CASKHRGHGSEKTQYF

j_gene: TRBJ2-1
len: 15
abundance: NA
v_gene: TRBV10-1
CDR3aa: CASSETGGSYNEQFF

j_gene: TRBJ1-4
len: 16
abundance: NA
v_gene: TRBV2
CDR3aa: CASSGRSRATNEKLFF

j_gene: TRBJ2-7
len: 13
abundance: NA
v_gene: TRBV7-7
CDR3aa: CASSPHISGEQYF

j_gene: TRBJ2-3
len: 17
abundance: NA
v_gene: TRBV5-1
CDR3aa: CASSLKTSGGSTDTQYF

j_gene: TRBJ2-2
len: 17
abundance: NA
v_gene: TRBV5-4
CDR3aa: CASSLGGQGAITGELFF

j_gene: TRBJ2-7
len: 16
abundance: NA
v_gene: TRBV6-5
CDR3aa: CASSYSGVGQGLEQYF

j_gene: TRBJ1-1
len: 13
abundance: NA
v_gene: TRBV6-4
CDR3aa: CASSETVNTEAFF

j_gene: TRBJ1-4
len: 15
abundance: few
v_gene: TRBV7-9
CDR3aa: CASSRGRGTLEKLFF

j_gene: TRBJ1-6
len: 16
abundance: few
v_gene: TRBV6-5
CDR3aa: CASSSPQGIYNSPLHF

j_gene: TRBJ2-3
len: 18
abundance: NA
v_gene: TRBV4-3
CDR3aa: CASSQDLAGGPSTDTQYF

j_gene: TRBJ1-2
len: 17
abundance: NA
v_gene: TRBV10-1
CDR3aa: CASSESGGALANYGYTF

j_gene: TRBJ1-2
len: 14
abundance: NA
v_gene: TRBV18
CDR3aa: CASSPPGGIYGYTF

j_gene: TRBJ1-1
len: 15
abundance: NA
v_gene: TRBV7-8
CDR3aa: CASSYVGDRVTEAFF

j_gene: TRBJ2-1
len: 17
abundance: NA
v_gene: TRBV13
CDR3aa: CASSLVFPSGGWDEQFF

j_gene: TRBJ1-1
len: 13
abundance: NA
v_gene: TRBV5-8
CDR3aa: CASRLEGGAEAFF

j_gene: TRBJ2-7
len: 13
abundance: NA
v_gene: TRBV2
CDR3aa: CASSARGTYEQYF

j_gene: TRBJ1-4
len: 15
abundance: NA
v_gene: TRBV21-1
CDR3aa: CASGRDRLTNEKLFF

j_gene: TRBJ2-3
len: 15
abundance: NA
v_gene: TRBV30
CDR3aa: CAWSVIEGPGDTQYF

j_gene: TRBJ1-5
len: 13
abundance: once
v_gene: TRBV14
CDR3aa: CASSGQPNQPQHF

j_gene: TRBJ2-7
len: 13
abundance: NA
v_gene: TRBV12-3/TRBV12-4
CDR3aa: CASSLIPAYEQYF